These T cell receptor beta chains were read from a single sample in a study of OX40 agonist ivuxolimab in advanced cancers. The table came from immunoSEQ multiplex PCR; TCRdb's copy has only in-frame clones and leaves some out. The data show around 50,000 clones, with 81% seen just once and roughly 0.68% held by the top ten. Sequenced material: CD4+ or CD8+ T cells sorted from blood, taken in a trial of the OX40 agonist ivuxolimab. The receptor source for this set is an adult with an advanced solid tumor such as melanoma, head and neck, liver or kidney cancer. Both conserved end residues are part of each CDR3. Fields, in order: D gene, V gene, J gene, clone size, CDR3 protein, CDR3 DNA. A D gene is named only where the DNA matches it firmly. A clone size is listed for some rows: how often the clone was seen (once, few, many), or a class if it is expanded.

D gene: -
V gene: TRBV9
J gene: TRBJ1-1
clone size: once
CDR3 protein: CASSVVVNTEAFF
CDR3 DNA: TGTGCCAGCAGCGTAGTTGTAAACACTGAAGCTTTCTTT

D gene: -
V gene: TRBV5-4
J gene: TRBJ1-5
clone size: -
CDR3 protein: CASSMHGMSSNQPQHF
CDR3 DNA: TGTGCCAGCAGCATGCATGGGATGTCTAGCAATCAGCCCCAGCATTTT

D gene: -
V gene: TRBV9
J gene: TRBJ2-3
clone size: -
CDR3 protein: CASSVGEDTQYF
CDR3 DNA: TGTGCCAGCAGCGTTGGTGAAGATACGCAGTATTTT

D gene: -
V gene: TRBV19
J gene: TRBJ2-5
clone size: -
CDR3 protein: CASSIGTGPETQYF
CDR3 DNA: TGTGCCAGTAGTATAGGAACAGGGCCAGAGACCCAGTACTTC

D gene: -
V gene: TRBV5-6
J gene: TRBJ1-1
clone size: -
CDR3 protein: CASSSLQTNTEAFF
CDR3 DNA: TGTGCCAGCAGCTCTCTTCAGACGAACACTGAAGCTTTCTTT

D gene: TRBD1
V gene: TRBV6-6
J gene: TRBJ2-7
clone size: -
CDR3 protein: CASRDRGGIFYEQYF
CDR3 DNA: TGTGCCAGCAGAGACAGGGGCGGTATATTCTACGAGCAGTACTTC

D gene: TRBD2
V gene: TRBV4-1
J gene: TRBJ2-2
clone size: -
CDR3 protein: CASSQREGSNTGELFF
CDR3 DNA: TGCGCCAGCAGCCAACGGGAGGGATCGAACACCGGGGAGCTGTTTTTT

D gene: -
V gene: TRBV6-1
J gene: TRBJ1-2
clone size: -
CDR3 protein: CASRQDSSRYGYTF
CDR3 DNA: TGTGCCAGCAGACAAGACAGTAGTCGGTATGGCTACACCTTC

D gene: -
V gene: TRBV10-3
J gene: TRBJ2-7
clone size: once
CDR3 protein: CAISESVTGYEQYF
CDR3 DNA: TGTGCCATCAGTGAGTCCGTGACAGGCTACGAGCAGTACTTC

D gene: TRBD2
V gene: TRBV7-6
J gene: TRBJ2-2
clone size: -
CDR3 protein: CASSPSGGDTGELFF
CDR3 DNA: TGTGCCAGCAGCCCTAGCGGGGGCGACACCGGGGAGCTGTTTTTT

D gene: -
V gene: TRBV5-6
J gene: TRBJ2-5
clone size: -
CDR3 protein: CASSWTGETQYF
CDR3 DNA: TGTGCCAGCAGCTGGACGGGAGAGACCCAGTACTTC

D gene: -
V gene: TRBV6-5
J gene: TRBJ2-7
clone size: -
CDR3 protein: CASCNAGSYEQYF
CDR3 DNA: TGTGCCAGCTGCAATGCGGGGTCCTACGAGCAGTACTTC

D gene: TRBD1
V gene: TRBV11-2
J gene: TRBJ2-5
clone size: -
CDR3 protein: CASSWDRTQETQYF
CDR3 DNA: TGTGCCAGCAGCTGGGACAGGACCCAAGAAACCCAGTACTTC

D gene: -
V gene: TRBV19
J gene: TRBJ2-7
clone size: -
CDR3 protein: CASSGGMRPYF
CDR3 DNA: TGTGCCAGTAGTGGGGGGATGAGGCCGTACTTC

D gene: TRBD1
V gene: TRBV19
J gene: TRBJ1-4
clone size: once
CDR3 protein: CATSDRKSPATNEKLFF
CDR3 DNA: TGTGCCACCTCGGACAGGAAGAGCCCCGCAACTAATGAAAAACTGTTTTTT

D gene: TRBD1
V gene: TRBV13
J gene: TRBJ2-7
clone size: few
CDR3 protein: CASSLGTGSSYEQYF
CDR3 DNA: TGTGCCAGCAGCTTAGGGACAGGGAGCTCCTACGAGCAGTACTTC

D gene: -
V gene: TRBV5-5
J gene: TRBJ2-7
clone size: once
CDR3 protein: CASSLVLISYEQYF
CDR3 DNA: TGTGCCAGCAGCTTAGTACTGATCTCCTACGAGCAGTACTTC

D gene: -
V gene: TRBV5-4
J gene: TRBJ2-1
clone size: -
CDR3 protein: CASSVTGSPYNEQFF
CDR3 DNA: TGTGCCAGCAGTGTGACAGGTTCCCCCTACAATGAGCAGTTCTTC

D gene: TRBD1
V gene: TRBV5-1
J gene: TRBJ1-1
clone size: -
CDR3 protein: CASSFWTGGASTEAFF
CDR3 DNA: TGCGCCAGCAGCTTCTGGACAGGGGGCGCGAGCACTGAAGCTTTCTTT

D gene: TRBD1
V gene: TRBV11-3
J gene: TRBJ1-1
clone size: once
CDR3 protein: CAHSPRGRDTAFF
CDR3 DNA: TGTGCCCATTCTCCCAGGGGGCGGGATACAGCTTTCTTT

D gene: -
V gene: TRBV10-3
J gene: TRBJ2-3
clone size: few
CDR3 protein: CAIGGETSTDTQYF
CDR3 DNA: TGTGCCATCGGGGGCGAAACTAGCACAGATACGCAGTATTTT

D gene: TRBD1
V gene: TRBV7-6
J gene: TRBJ1-1
clone size: few
CDR3 protein: CASSLGQGSNTEAFF
CDR3 DNA: TGTGCCAGCAGCCTCGGACAGGGTTCGAACACTGAAGCTTTCTTT

D gene: -
V gene: TRBV5-1
J gene: TRBJ1-2
clone size: once
CDR3 protein: CASSPAGTSNSRVTF
CDR3 DNA: TGCGCCAGCAGCCCCGCCGGGACATCAAATTCTCGGGTCACCTTC

D gene: TRBD2
V gene: TRBV5-1
J gene: TRBJ2-1
clone size: -
CDR3 protein: CASSLASSGGAGREQFF
CDR3 DNA: TGCGCCAGCAGCTTGGCGTCTAGCGGGGGGGCCGGTCGTGAGCAGTTCTTC

D gene: TRBD1
V gene: TRBV2
J gene: TRBJ1-2
clone size: -
CDR3 protein: CASGTGDNYGYTF
CDR3 DNA: TGTGCCAGCGGGACAGGGGATAACTATGGCTACACCTTC

D gene: -
V gene: TRBV5-1
J gene: TRBJ2-6
clone size: -
CDR3 protein: CASSLVGSGANVLTF
CDR3 DNA: TGCGCCAGCAGCTTGGTGGGCTCTGGGGCCAACGTCCTGACTTTC

D gene: TRBD1
V gene: TRBV18
J gene: TRBJ1-1
clone size: once
CDR3 protein: CASSLSGGRNTEAFF
CDR3 DNA: TGTGCCAGCTCACTGTCAGGGGGCAGGAACACTGAAGCTTTCTTT

D gene: -
V gene: TRBV6-1
J gene: TRBJ2-6
clone size: once
CDR3 protein: CASSVAGKFLWGANVLTF
CDR3 DNA: TGTGCCAGCAGTGTGGCAGGGAAATTCCTGTGGGGGGCCAACGTCCTGACTTTC

D gene: -
V gene: TRBV11-2
J gene: TRBJ2-7
clone size: -
CDR3 protein: CASSLEAGNYEQYF
CDR3 DNA: TGTGCCAGCAGCTTAGAAGCAGGGAACTACGAGCAGTACTTC

D gene: -
V gene: TRBV2
J gene: TRBJ2-7
clone size: -
CDR3 protein: CASSQGRVRYEQYF
CDR3 DNA: TGTGCCAGCAGTCAGGGGAGGGTGAGGTACGAGCAGTACTTC

D gene: -
V gene: TRBV7-2
J gene: TRBJ1-4
clone size: -
CDR3 protein: CASRLGGRTNEKLFF
CDR3 DNA: TGTGCCAGCAGGCTCGGGGGGAGAACTAATGAAAAACTGTTTTTT